The clone carrying this TCR gamma chain is medium-sized by share. What it binds is not known. The sample holds other DNA sequences that translate to the same CDR3. This sample was taken from a study of γδ T cells in repeated Plasmodium falciparum infection. Across the whole study: Each infection was followed by sampling at 21 days, plus baseline and some pre-infection draws. Malian gammadelta TCRs were studied during no-transmission periods and across acute malaria episodes.

Vgamma9/Vdelta2+ and Vdelta2-negative gammadelta T cells were flow-sorted from PBMC for bulk sequencing. V lost 5 bases to trimming and J lost 1 base; unmatched junction nucleotides: 2. The germline gives CDR1 EGSTGY, CDR2 YDSYTSSV. The CDR3 runs 12 residues. TCRdb called clones from the multiplex PCR reads again using CATT. The sample consists of roughly 13,000 gamma-chain clones, under 2% of them appearing once. Study-level results: Vdelta2-negative gammadelta repertoires appeared less diverse and less shared in Malian than Australian children.

Sequencing was performed on gamma-delta T cells from blood. The TCR was taken from a pool of human donors (malaria-infected and uninfected, not separated). J is TRGJ1 or TRGJ2 and V is TRGV4. In DNA form, the CDR3 reads TGTGCCACCTGGGTCAATTATTATAAGAAACTCTTT. Its protein product is CATWVNYYKKLF.